Below, 4 T cell receptor beta chains from the same sample are listed, as sequenced in a study of memory CD4+ T cells and cytomegalovirus serostatus. Clones were sequenced by immunoSEQ multiplex PCR, and TCRdb holds only the in-frame ones, with some missing. In the table there are about 50,000 clones, around 78% of which are singletons. The sort gate was single viable CD3+CD4+CD8-CD45RO+ cells for memory CD4+ T cells. The sample taken for sequencing was memory CD4+ T cells from blood. The receptors stem from an adult in good health and CMV-seronegative.

This chain links TRBV15 with TRBJ2-1; the D gene could be TRBD1 or TRBD2 (5 bases each). This CDR3 has 14 amino acids. The ends were cut back, 1 base at V and 2 bases at J, with 6 bases in the middle. Germline V CDR1 and CDR2: LNHNV, YYDKDF (reference sequence). This chain's CDR3 is CATSRAGPYNEQFF. DNA of the CDR3: TGTGCCACCAGCAGAGCGGGGCCCTACAATGAGCAGTTCTTC.

This clone has just one count. The chain's CDR3 is CARSLYRGYGYTF. In nucleotides, the CDR3 is TGTGCCAGAAGCTTGTACAGGGGATACGGCTACACCTTC. This sequence joins TRBV5-3 and TRBJ1-2; 7 positions agree with TRBD1. TRBV5-3 carries the ORF label, with uncertain function. The CDR3 runs to 13 residues. The trim removed 1 base at V and 8 bases at J, leaving 5 bases unmatched.

The V gene is TRBV27, the J gene TRBJ2-1; possibly TRBD2 for D (6 bases). The ends were cut back, 6 bases at V and 9 bases at J, with 27 bases in the middle. The CDR3 totals 17 residues. Germline V lookup: CDR1 MNHEY, CDR2 SMNVEV (reference sequence). The CDR3 coding sequence is TGTGCCAGCAGGGTCTTTATGACTAGTCCGATTAGTGGTGAGCAGTTCTTC. Protein sequence: CASRVFMTSPISGEQFF.

The count of this clone is one. The chain has TRBV6-5 and TRBJ2-1, with 7 bases matching TRBD1. The CDR3 totals 14 residues. Trimming took 6 bases from V and 4 from J; bases not matched to a gene: 6. Germline lookup yields CDR1 MNHEY and CDR2 SVGAGI. In DNA, the CDR3 is TGTGCCAGCAGGACAGGGATGGGGTACAATGAGCAGTTCTTC. This sequence encodes CASRTGMGYNEQFF.